Below, one T cell receptor (beta chain) is given with its context. Its target is not known. V was clipped by 5 bases and J by 5 bases, with 18 bases between them. Germline V gene data show CDR1 as MNHEY and CDR2 as SVGAGI. The CDR3 runs to 15 residues. The healthy adult donors were HIV-negative and reported no recent acute infections or vaccinations. Each subset's genomic DNA was shared equally among a number of immunoSEQ plates. Profiling relied on immunoSEQ multiplex PCR, and the TCRdb table lists in-frame clones only, not all of them. The sample carries some 1 million clones, about 75% recorded once. The data are from a study of shared clonotypes between healthy human individuals. The study, taken as a whole, reports: Several donors held roughly 5% of naive CD4 clonotypes in common. Naive subsets usually exceeded memory subsets in estimated richness.

The sequence came from a man in his late teens or twenties in good health. The chain employs TRBV6-5 and TRBJ1-2; D is ambiguous. The sequencing input was memory CD4+ T cells sorted from blood. Subset indicated: CD45RA-negative fraction. The DNA for the CDR3 is TGTGCCAGCAGTAACATGGACGGTGGAAGATATGGCTACACCTTC. This sequence encodes CASSNMDGGRYGYTF.